This T cell receptor beta chain comes out of a study of blood T cell repertoires in COVID-19. Study in general: Acute-phase and convalescent COVID-19 samples originated in the United States, Italy and Spain.

Libraries were prepared by immunoSEQ multiplex PCR; TCRdb keeps only in-frame clonotypes and omits some of them. The table includes 40,000 or so clones, nearly 90% detected once. There are 15 residues in the CDR3. The germline V and J ends were trimmed by 5 bases and 0 bases, with 11 bases remaining between them. CDR1 SGHTA and CDR2 FQGNSA come from the germline V gene. Sequencing was performed on peripheral blood. This TCR was sampled from a man aged 55 to 69 with active or convalescent COVID-19. The gene calls are TRBV7-2 and TRBJ2-4, with unresolved D. This CDR3 is CASSRPTLAKNIQYF. CDR3 nucleotide sequence: TGTGCCAGCAGCCGTCCGACACTAGCCAAAAACATTCAGTACTTC.